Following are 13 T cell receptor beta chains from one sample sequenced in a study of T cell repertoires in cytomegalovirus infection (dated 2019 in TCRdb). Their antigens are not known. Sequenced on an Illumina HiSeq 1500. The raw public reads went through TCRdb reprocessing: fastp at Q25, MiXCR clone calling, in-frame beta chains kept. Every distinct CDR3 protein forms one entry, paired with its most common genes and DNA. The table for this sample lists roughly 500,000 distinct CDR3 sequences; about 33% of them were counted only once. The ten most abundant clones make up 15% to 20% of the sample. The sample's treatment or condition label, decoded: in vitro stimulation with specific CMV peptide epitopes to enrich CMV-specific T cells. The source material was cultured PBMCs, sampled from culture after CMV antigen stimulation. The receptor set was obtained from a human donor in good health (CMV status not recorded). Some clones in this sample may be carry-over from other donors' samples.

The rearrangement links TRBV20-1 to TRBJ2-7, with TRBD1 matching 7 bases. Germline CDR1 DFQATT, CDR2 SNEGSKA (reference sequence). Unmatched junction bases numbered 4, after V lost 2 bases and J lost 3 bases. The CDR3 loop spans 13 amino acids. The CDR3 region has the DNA TGCAGTGCTAGATCGACAGGGAACTACGAGCAGTACTTC. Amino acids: CSARSTGNYEQYF.

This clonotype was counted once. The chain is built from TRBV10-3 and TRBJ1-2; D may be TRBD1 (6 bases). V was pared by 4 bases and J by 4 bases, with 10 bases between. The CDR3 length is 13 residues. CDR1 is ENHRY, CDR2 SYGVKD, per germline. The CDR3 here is CAISAGETYGYTF. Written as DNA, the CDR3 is TGTGCCATCAGTGCAGGGGAAACCTATGGCTACACCTTC.

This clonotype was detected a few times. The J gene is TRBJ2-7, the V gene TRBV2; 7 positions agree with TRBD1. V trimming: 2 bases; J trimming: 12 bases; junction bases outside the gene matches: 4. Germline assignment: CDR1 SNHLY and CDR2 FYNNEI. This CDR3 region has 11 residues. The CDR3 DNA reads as TGTGCCAGCAGTGAAAGGGACAGTCCGTACTTC. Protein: CASSERDSPYF.

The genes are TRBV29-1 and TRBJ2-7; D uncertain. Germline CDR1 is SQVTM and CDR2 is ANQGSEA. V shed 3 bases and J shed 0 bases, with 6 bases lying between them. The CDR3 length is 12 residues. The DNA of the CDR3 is TGCAGCGTTGACCTGGGCTCCTACGAGCAGTACTTC. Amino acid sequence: CSVDLGSYEQYF.

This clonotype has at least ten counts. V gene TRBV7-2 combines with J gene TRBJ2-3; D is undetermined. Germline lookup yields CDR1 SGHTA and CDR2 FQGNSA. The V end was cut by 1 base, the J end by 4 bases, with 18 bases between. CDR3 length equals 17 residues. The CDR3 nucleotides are TGTGCCAGCAGCTTAGAGGCGGCGGCAGCGTCCTCAGATACGCAGTATTTT. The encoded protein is CASSLEAAAASSDTQYF.

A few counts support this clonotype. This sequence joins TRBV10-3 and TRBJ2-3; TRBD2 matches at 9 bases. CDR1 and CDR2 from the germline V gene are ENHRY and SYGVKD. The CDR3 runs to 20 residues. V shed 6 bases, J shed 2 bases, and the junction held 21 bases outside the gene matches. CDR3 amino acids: CAISLRTSATTGRLTDTQYF. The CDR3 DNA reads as TGTGCCATCAGCCTAAGGACTAGCGCTACTACGGGGAGGCTCACAGATACGCAGTATTTT.

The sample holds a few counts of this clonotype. The CDR3 loop reads CASSMASGSYEQYF. The CDR3 DNA reads TGTGCCAGTAGTATGGCTAGCGGTTCCTACGAGCAGTACTTC. The V gene is TRBV19, the J gene TRBJ2-7; TRBD2 matches at 7 bases. The CDR3 covers 14 residues. Germline trimming cut 3 bases from V and 1 base from J; bases unmatched to any gene: 3. Germline loops: CDR1 LNHDA, CDR2 SQIVND (reference sequence). Together with reference TRBV19 and TRBJ2-7, the CDR3 gives the full variable domain: DGGITQSPKYLFRKEGQNVTLSCEQNLNHDAMYWYRQDPGQGLRLIYYSQIVNDFQKGDIAEGYSVSREKKESFPLTVTSAQKNPTAFYLCASSMASGSYEQYFGPGTRLTVT.

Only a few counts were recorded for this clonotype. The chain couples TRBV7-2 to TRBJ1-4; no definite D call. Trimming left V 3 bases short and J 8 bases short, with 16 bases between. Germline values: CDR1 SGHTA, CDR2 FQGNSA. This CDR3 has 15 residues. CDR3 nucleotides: TGTGCCAGCAGCTTGTTTCGGCAGAGGGAAGAAAAACTGTTTTTT. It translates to CASSLFRQREEKLFF.

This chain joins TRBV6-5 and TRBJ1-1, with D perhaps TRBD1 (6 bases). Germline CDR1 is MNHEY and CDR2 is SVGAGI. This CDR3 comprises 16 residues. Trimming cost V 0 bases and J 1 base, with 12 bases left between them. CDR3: CASSYSIWTANTEAFF. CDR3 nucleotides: TGTGCCAGCAGTTACTCGATCTGGACAGCGAACACTGAAGCTTTCTTT.

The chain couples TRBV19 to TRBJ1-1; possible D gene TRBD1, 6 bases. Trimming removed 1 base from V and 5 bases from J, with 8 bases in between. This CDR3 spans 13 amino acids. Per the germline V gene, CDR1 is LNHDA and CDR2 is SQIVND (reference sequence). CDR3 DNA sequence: TGTGCCAGTAGTATAGGGGGGCTGACTGAAGCTTTCTTT. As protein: CASSIGGLTEAFF.

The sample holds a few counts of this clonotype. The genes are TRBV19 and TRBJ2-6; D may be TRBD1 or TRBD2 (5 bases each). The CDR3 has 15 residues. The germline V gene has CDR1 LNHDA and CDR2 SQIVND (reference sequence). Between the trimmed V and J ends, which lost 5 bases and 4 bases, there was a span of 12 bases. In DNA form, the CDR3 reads TGTGCCAGTAGTGGGGGACGAGGGGGGGCCAACGTCCTGACTTTC. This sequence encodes CASSGGRGGANVLTF. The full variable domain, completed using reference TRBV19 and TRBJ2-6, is DGGITQSPKYLFRKEGQNVTLSCEQNLNHDAMYWYRQDPGQGLRLIYYSQIVNDFQKGDIAEGYSVSREKKESFPLTVTSAQKNPTAFYLCASSGGRGGANVLTFGAGSRLTVL.

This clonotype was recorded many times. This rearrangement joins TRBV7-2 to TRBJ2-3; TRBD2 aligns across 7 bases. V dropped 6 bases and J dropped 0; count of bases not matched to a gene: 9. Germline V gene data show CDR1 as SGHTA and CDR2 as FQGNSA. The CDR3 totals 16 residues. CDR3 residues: CASRSRGTTSTDTQYF. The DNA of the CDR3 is TGTGCCAGCAGGTCACGAGGGACTACCAGCACAGATACGCAGTATTTT.

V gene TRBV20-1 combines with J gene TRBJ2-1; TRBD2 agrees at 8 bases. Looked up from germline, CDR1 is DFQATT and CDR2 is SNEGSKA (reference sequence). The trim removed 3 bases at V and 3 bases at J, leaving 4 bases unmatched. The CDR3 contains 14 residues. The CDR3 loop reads CSASRSGSYNEQFF. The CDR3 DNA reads TGCAGTGCTAGTAGGAGCGGGAGCTACAATGAGCAGTTCTTC.